The T cell receptor (beta chain) described here comes from a study of T cells after somatic rescue of genetic block. The CDR3 extends over 15 amino acids. V dropped 1 base and J dropped 0 bases, with 10 bases sitting between them. Germline V gives CDR1 MNHNS, CDR2 SASEGT. The repertoire was sequenced with immunoSEQ multiplex PCR; TCRdb's copy has only in-frame clones and lacks some. Among 110,000 or so clones listed, just over 90% were seen once. The clonotype comes from a woman younger than 30. Source material: peripheral blood mononuclear cells (PBMCs). The chain joins TRBV6-1 to TRBJ2-7; no clear D. DNA for the CDR3: TGTGCCAGCAGTGAAGTTTCAGAGAGCTCCTACGAGCAGTACTTC. It codes for CASSEVSESSYEQYF.